The 24 T cell receptor beta chains given below trace back to one sample, sequenced in a study of T cells in Graves' hyperthyroidism and ophthalmopathy. Amplified TCR beta CDR3 regions derived from RNA transcripts. First-round RT-PCR with HTBI primers amplified the TCR CDR3 region. TCRdb passed the multiplex PCR reads through MiXCR, listing each CDR3 protein once. Among under 600,000 distinct CDR3 sequences, roughly a sixth were seen once, and the ten largest hold 2.5% to 4%. The sequenced sample consisted of blood. The receptors shown here come from a woman in her thirties or forties with Graves' ophthalmopathy.

A few counts support this clonotype. The chain uses TRBV3-1 and TRBJ2-5; no definite D call. The CDR3 is 13 amino acids. Germline loops: CDR1 LGHDT, CDR2 YNNKEL (reference sequence). V lost 1 base, J lost 4 bases, and 7 bases lay in between. CDR3 sequence (DNA): TGTGCCAGCAGCCAAGTTACGTTAGAGACCCAGTACTTC. This codes for CASSQVTLETQYF.

Many counts were recorded for this clonotype. The chain employs TRBV28 and TRBJ1-2, with 8 bases matching TRBD1. Germline CDR1 is MDHEN and CDR2 is SYDVKM. This CDR3 has 16 residues. V trimming: 6 bases; J trimming: 6 bases; junction bases outside the gene matches: 15. CDR3 in amino acids: CASRKTGTGPRNGYTF. Here the CDR3 DNA reads TGTGCCAGCAGGAAAACGGGGACAGGTCCTCGGAATGGCTACACCTTC.

Ten or more counts support this clonotype. The chain is built from TRBV12-3 or TRBV12-4 and TRBJ1-5; 7 nucleotides match TRBD1. This CDR3 has 14 amino acids. Trimming removed 4 bases from V and 4 bases from J; junction bases left unmatched: 4. CDR3 amino acids: CASSSGDRNQPQHF. In DNA, the CDR3 is TGTGCCAGCAGTTCCGGGGACAGAAATCAGCCCCAGCATTTT.

In DNA, the CDR3 is TGTGCCAGCAGCCCCCGGACTAGCGGTTTGGAAGAGACCCAGTACTTC. Protein sequence: CASSPRTSGLEETQYF. The chain joins TRBV6-1 to TRBJ2-5, with TRBD2 identical over 10 bases. Germline CDR1 MNHNS, CDR2 SASEGT. The V gene end was trimmed by 6 bases and the J gene end by 3 bases; junction bases not matched to a gene: 10. The CDR3 totals 16 residues.

Of note for this clonotype: This clone may be a read error of a much larger clone one base away. V gene TRBV5-1 combines with J gene TRBJ1-5; D call uncertain. The CDR3 totals 15 residues. Germline V gene data show CDR1 as SGHRS and CDR2 as YFSETQ. V gave up 0 bases and J gave up 11 bases, with 18 bases separating them. CDR3 DNA: TGCGCCAGCAGCTTGGTACCGGGGTCGGGCGAGACCCAGCATTTT. Translating gives CASSLVPGSGETQHF.

This clonotype was detected a few times. The chain joins TRBV18 to TRBJ1-4, with no clear D. V was shortened by 0 bases and J by 8 bases, with 16 bases between the two germline ends. Germline V CDR1 and CDR2: KGHSH, LQKENI. The CDR3 is 16 residues long. The CDR3 loop reads CASSPPPDGLVEKLFF. In nucleotides, the CDR3 is TGTGCCAGCTCACCACCCCCCGATGGTCTGGTAGAAAAACTGTTTTTT.

The chain employs TRBV5-1 and TRBJ2-1; 12 positions agree with TRBD2. The CDR3 has 13 residues. V dropped 8 bases and J dropped 12; count of bases not matched to a gene: 9. CDR1 SGHRS and CDR2 YFSETQ come from the germline V gene. CDR3 nucleotide sequence: TGCGCCAGGACGACTAGCGGGAGATTAGTGCAGTTCTTC. Encoded protein: CARTTSGRLVQFF.

This clonotype was detected ten times or more. This chain joins TRBV30 and TRBJ2-1; 8 nucleotides match TRBD1. This CDR3 has 14 residues. Trimming cost V 7 bases and J 12 bases; bases outside gene matches: 17. CDR1 and CDR2 (germline): GTSNPN, SVGIG (reference sequence). The CDR3 loop reads CASVTYRGNPWQFF. CDR3 nucleotides: TGTGCCTCAGTAACATACAGGGGGAACCCATGGCAGTTCTTC.

Many counts were recorded for this clonotype. The V and J genes are TRBV11-2 and TRBJ2-1; D perhaps matches TRBD1 (6 bases). V was trimmed by 5 bases and J by 0 bases, leaving 14 bases between them. The CDR3 consists of 16 residues. Germline values: CDR1 SGHAT, CDR2 FQNNGV. The DNA for the CDR3 is TGTGCCAGCAGCCCGATTCAGGGGAGCTCCTACAATGAGCAGTTCTTC. As protein: CASSPIQGSSYNEQFF. Variable domain in full (rest from reference TRBV11-2 and TRBJ2-1): EAGVAQSPRYKIIEKRQSVAFWCNPISGHATLYWYQQILGQGPKLLIQFQNNGVVDDSQLPKDRFSAERLKGVDSTLKIQPAKLEDSAVYLCASSPIQGSSYNEQFFGPGTRLTVL.

This clonotype appeared many times. The chain carries TRBV7-9 and TRBJ1-6; 7 nucleotides agree with TRBD1. V dropped 6 bases and J dropped 5; count of bases not matched to a gene: 10. Germline lookup yields CDR1 SEHNR and CDR2 FQNEAQ (reference sequence). CDR3 length: 16 amino acids. The CDR3, as DNA: TGTGCCAGCAGGTCCTCCGGGACAGACAATAATTCACCCCTCCACTTT. Translation: CASRSSGTDNNSPLHF.

The V call is TRBV6-2 or TRBV6-3, the J call TRBJ2-3; 12 bases are shared with TRBD2. The CDR3 totals 14 residues. Germline CDR1 MNHEY, CDR2 SVGEGT. Trimming cost V 6 bases and J 8 bases; bases outside gene matches: 6. This chain's CDR3 is CASRAPSGGGTQYF. The CDR3 nucleotides are TGTGCCAGCAGGGCCCCTAGCGGGGGGGGTACGCAGTATTTT.

This clonotype was counted only a few times. The rearrangement uses TRBV24-1 and TRBJ2-1; TRBD1 agrees at 8 bases. Germline V gene data show CDR1 as KGHDR and CDR2 as SFDVKD. The CDR3 spans 15 residues. V lost 2 bases and J lost 7; bases outside the gene matches: 6. The CDR3 DNA reads TGTGCCACCAGTGATTCCAGGGGGCCGAGGAATGAGCAGTTCTTC. The encoded protein is CATSDSRGPRNEQFF.

This clonotype was recorded a few times. V is TRBV2 and J is TRBJ2-1; 7 bases line up with TRBD2. The CDR3 extends over 14 amino acids. V lost 3 bases, J lost 3 bases, and 2 bases stayed unmatched. CDR1 is SNHLY and CDR2 is FYNNEI in the germline V gene. The CDR3 region is CASSEGDYYNEQFF. CDR3 sequence (DNA): TGTGCCAGCAGTGAGGGGGACTACTACAATGAGCAGTTCTTC.

This clonotype was seen repeatedly, ten times or more. The chain employs TRBV20-1 and TRBJ2-5; 11 nucleotides agree with TRBD2. The CDR3 totals 15 residues. Looked up from germline, CDR1 is DFQATT and CDR2 is SNEGSKA (reference sequence). The junction had 6 bases not matched to a gene; V was cut back by 6 bases and J by 0 bases. The CDR3 DNA is TGCAGTGCAACGACTAGCGGGGAACACCAAGAGACCCAGTACTTC. Encoded protein: CSATTSGEHQETQYF.

The chain links TRBV7-2 to TRBJ1-1; 8 positions agree with TRBD1. Germline CDR1 SGHTA, CDR2 FQGNSA. The CDR3 is 15 amino acids. V lost 4 bases and J lost 0; bases outside the gene matches: 4. The CDR3, as DNA: TGTGCCAGCAGCTATTACAGGGGGGTGAACACTGAAGCTTTCTTT. As protein: CASSYYRGVNTEAFF.

The chain uses TRBV3-1 and TRBJ2-7; a possible D gene is TRBD1 (6 bases). CDR3 size: 20 residues. V was pared by 3 bases and J by 1 base, with 28 bases between. The germline gives CDR1 LGHDT, CDR2 YNNKEL (reference sequence). CDR3 protein: CASSHAHPGLVRGKSYEQYF. The CDR3 coding sequence is TGTGCCAGCAGCCATGCCCACCCTGGGCTGGTGAGGGGGAAGTCCTACGAGCAGTACTTC.

This sequence joins TRBV27 and TRBJ1-1; 11 nucleotides align to TRBD1. This CDR3 contains 17 residues. CDR1 and CDR2 (germline): MNHEY, SMNVEV (reference sequence). V shed 5 bases, J shed 0 bases, and the junction held 8 bases outside the gene matches. The CDR3: CASSPRTGGLMNTEAFF. The CDR3 nucleotides read TGTGCCAGCAGTCCCCGGACAGGGGGCCTTATGAACACTGAAGCTTTCTTT.

This clonotype was seen many times. The rearrangement joins TRBV7-2 to TRBJ1-1; weak D call: TRBD1 (5 bases). This CDR3 contains 16 residues. V was cut by 5 bases and J by 5 bases, with 21 bases left in between. Germline V CDR1 and CDR2: SGHTA, FQGNSA. CDR3 region: CASSPGGGGGRTEAFF. In nucleotides, the CDR3 is TGTGCCAGCAGCCCAGGCGGGGGGGGGGGACGAACTGAAGCTTTCTTT.

This chain connects TRBV6-1 to TRBJ2-5; 9 bases agree with TRBD2. Per the germline V gene, CDR1 is MNHNS and CDR2 is SASEGT. The CDR3 length is 15 residues. The junction had 6 bases not matched to a gene; V was cut back by 5 bases and J by 2 bases. CDR3: CASSPEAGGQETQYF. CDR3 nucleotide sequence: TGTGCCAGCAGTCCAGAAGCGGGGGGACAAGAGACCCAGTACTTC.

This clonotype was counted many times. This rearrangement joins TRBV28 to TRBJ2-7; 7 bases map to TRBD1. The germline gives CDR1 MDHEN, CDR2 SYDVKM. The CDR3 consists of 14 residues. Trimming removed 6 bases from V and 4 bases from J; junction bases left unmatched: 9. CDR3 DNA: TGTGCCAGCAGAGCCGGGACAGCGTCGTACGAGCAGTACTTC. Protein: CASRAGTASYEQYF.

This sequence joins TRBV18 and TRBJ2-7, with TRBD2 as a possible D gene (6 bases). CDR1 KGHSH and CDR2 LQKENI come from the germline V gene. This CDR3 region has 16 residues. V was trimmed by 3 bases and J by 0 bases, leaving 15 bases between them. CDR3 loop: CASSPVAGPASYEQYF. The CDR3 DNA reads as TGTGCCAGCTCACCGGTGGCGGGGCCCGCCTCCTACGAGCAGTACTTC.

V and J are TRBV6-5 and TRBJ1-5; 8 bases map to TRBD1. The CDR3 is 14 residues long. V shed 6 bases and J 7 bases; nucleotides not matched to a gene: 8. CDR1 is MNHEY, CDR2 SVGAGI, per germline. The DNA for the CDR3 is TGTGCCAGCAGAGACGGACAGGGCAGACAGCCCCAGCATTTT. Its protein product is CASRDGQGRQPQHF.

In this sample, this clonotype turned up many times. The rearrangement links TRBV12-3 or TRBV12-4 to TRBJ2-1, with D perhaps TRBD2 (5 bases). The CDR3 extends over 13 amino acids. Trimming pared 8 bases from V and 8 bases from J, leaving 16 bases between. In DNA form, the CDR3 reads TGTGCCAGCGGAGTTAGATTGGAGGATGAGCAGTTCTTC. Amino acid sequence: CASGVRLEDEQFF.

This sequence joins TRBV5-1 and TRBJ2-3, with D unclear. Germline-derived CDR1 and CDR2 are SGHRS and YFSETQ. Trimming took 2 bases from V and 0 from J, leaving 13 bases between them. The CDR3 sequence is 16 residues long. CDR3 DNA: TGCGCCAGCAGCTTTTTCCTACGTACTAGCACAGATACGCAGTATTTT. Translated: CASSFFLRTSTDTQYF.